This T cell receptor (beta chain) was found in a study of cytomegalovirus exposure and HLA in healthy donors. Study-wide findings and caveats: Specificity for CMV antigens was confirmed in vitro for a few of the CMV-associated chains. The study designated 150 or so TCR beta chains cytomegalovirus-associated. Another analysis was done later, and it associated 16,951 TCR beta sequences with HLA alleles at 0.05 false discovery rate.

Comments on this clone: Antigen: not known.

The CDR3 contains 19 residues. In germline, CDR1 is SGHRS, CDR2 YFSETQ. Trimming took 0 bases from V and 0 from J; bases not matched to a gene: 13. Both 60 Vbeta primers and 13 Jbeta primers went into the PCR. Only in-frame clones appear in the TCRdb table, and some are missing; sequencing was by immunoSEQ multiplex PCR. The profile shows around 210,000 clones, around 86% of them singletons. Nominally healthy donors provided the samples, though records likely missed some immune exposures. The rearrangement joins TRBV5-1 to TRBJ2-3, with 7 bases fitting TRBD1. The TCR originated in a woman aged 40 to 49 in good health and CMV-seronegative. Input material: PBMCs. The CDR3 protein is CASSLEYGQVVFSTDTQYF. The CDR3 DNA follows: TGCGCCAGCAGCTTGGAGTACGGACAGGTCGTGTTTAGCACAGATACGCAGTATTTT.